This T cell receptor beta chain emerged from a study of T cells expressing NK-cell markers. Study-level background: CD3+CD56+NKG2C+, CD3+CD56+NKG2C- and CD3+CD56-NKG2C+ T cells, once sorted, supplied the TCR beta repertoires. Within the sequenced cohort of eight donors, seven exhibited HCMV seropositivity and one was seronegative.

On this clonotype: Its matching antigen is unknown.

Study-wide results and limits: Dominant NKG2C+ clonotypes in five or six donors made up roughly 1.0-7.0% of CD8+ T cells. These same clonotypes (in a few donors) also led the CD3+CD56-NKG2C+ fraction.

The CDR3 has 17 amino acids. TCRdb reprocessed the 5' RACE reads, keeping one entry per CDR3 protein, no DNA. This sample carries some 460,000 distinct CDR3 sequences, with 1.4% going to the ten biggest clones. This receptor was taken from a woman between 45 and 65 years old in good health. This chain joins TRBV12-3 or TRBV12-4 and TRBJ2-7; TCRdb indicates TRBD1, and absent DNA this call remains unverified. The specimen was blood T cells: a sorted CD56 or NKG2C T cell subset, CD4+ or CD8+ T cells, or bulk PBMC T cells (not recorded which). CDR3 in amino acids: CASSLALGVARGHEQYF.